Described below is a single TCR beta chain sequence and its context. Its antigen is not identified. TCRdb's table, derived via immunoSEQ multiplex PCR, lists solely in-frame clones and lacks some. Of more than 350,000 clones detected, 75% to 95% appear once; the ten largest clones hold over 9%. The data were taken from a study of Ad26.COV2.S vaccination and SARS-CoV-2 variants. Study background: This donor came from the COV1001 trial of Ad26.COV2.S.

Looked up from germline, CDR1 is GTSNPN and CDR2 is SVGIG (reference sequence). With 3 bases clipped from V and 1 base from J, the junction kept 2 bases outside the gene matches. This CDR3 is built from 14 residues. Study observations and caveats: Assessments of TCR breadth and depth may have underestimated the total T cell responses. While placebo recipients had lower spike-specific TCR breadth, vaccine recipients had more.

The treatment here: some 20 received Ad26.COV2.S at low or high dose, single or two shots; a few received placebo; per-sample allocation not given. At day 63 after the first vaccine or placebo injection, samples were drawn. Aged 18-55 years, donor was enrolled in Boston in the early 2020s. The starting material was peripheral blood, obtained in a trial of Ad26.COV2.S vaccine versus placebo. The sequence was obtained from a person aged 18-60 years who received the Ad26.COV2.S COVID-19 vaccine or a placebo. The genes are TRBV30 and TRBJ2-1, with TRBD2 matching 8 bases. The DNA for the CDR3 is TGTGCCTGGAGGCGCGGGAGGTCCTACAATGAGCAGTTCTTC. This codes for CAWRRGRSYNEQFF.